Following are 12 T cell receptor beta chains from one sample sequenced in a study of naive and memory T cell subsets. An equimolar mix of two oligonucleotides served as the beta constant-region primer for TRBC1 and TRBC2. TCRdb ran MiXCR on the UMI-ligation and nested PCR reads and lists one entry per CDR3 protein. The sample comprises 130,000 to 150,000 distinct CDR3 sequences, over 15% of which are singletons, and roughly 0.14% rests with the top ten. Sequenced input: naive CD4+ T cells from blood. All receptors derive from a human donor in good health.

This chain uses TRBV7-2 with TRBJ2-7; TRBD2 aligns across 15 bases. V lost 5 bases and J lost 1; bases outside the gene matches: 18. The CDR3 runs 21 residues. From germline, CDR1 is SGHTA and CDR2 FQGNSA. CDR3 bases: TGTGCCAGCAGCCCCGGACTTCGGACTAGCGGGAGGGCCGTGAGGTCCTACGAGCAGTACTTC. The encoded protein is CASSPGLRTSGRAVRSYEQYF. Drawing the rest from reference TRBV7-2 and TRBJ2-7, the complete variable domain is GAGVSQSPSNKVTEKGKDVELRCDPISGHTALYWYRQSLGQGLEFLIYFQGNSAPDKSGLPSDRFSAERTGGSVSTLTIQRTQQEDSAVYLCASSPGLRTSGRAVRSYEQYFGPGTRLTVT.

This clonotype was detected a few times. The rearrangement joins TRBV7-9 to TRBJ2-6, with D maybe TRBD1 (7 bases). The CDR3 has 17 residues. CDR1 is SEHNR, CDR2 FQNEAQ, per germline (reference sequence). V was cut by 5 bases and J by 0 bases, with 14 bases left in between. The CDR3 is CASSPGGRFSGANVLTF. The DNA for the CDR3 is TGTGCCAGCAGCCCAGGGGGGCGGTTCTCTGGGGCCAACGTCCTGACTTTC.

CDR3 loop: CASSTASGERGFF. CDR3 coding DNA: TGTGCCAGCAGTACCGCCAGCGGGGAGAGGGGGTTCTTC. This chain links TRBV28 with TRBJ2-1; 7 bases fit TRBD2. The junction had 13 bases not matched to a gene; V was cut back by 5 bases and J by 15 bases. The CDR3 has 13 amino acids. Germline V gives CDR1 MDHEN, CDR2 SYDVKM.

V usage is TRBV6-2 or TRBV6-3 and J usage is TRBJ2-7; D unresolved. V was clipped by 5 bases and J by 3 bases, with 23 bases between them. The CDR3 loop spans 17 amino acids. In germline, CDR1 is MNHEY, CDR2 SVGEGT. The CDR3 protein is CASSSAQQIEADYEQYF. CDR3 DNA sequence: TGTGCCAGCAGTAGCGCCCAACAGATCGAGGCGGACTACGAGCAGTACTTC.

This sequence joins TRBV18 and TRBJ2-2; TRBD2 aligns across 7 bases. Germline trimming cut 2 bases from V and 7 bases from J; bases unmatched to any gene: 16. Germline V gene sequence: CDR1 KGHSH, CDR2 LQKENI. The CDR3 has 18 residues. CDR3 DNA sequence: TGTGCCAGCTCACCAGGCAACCTAGCGGCCGGTTGGAACGGGGAGCTGTTTTTT. Its protein product is CASSPGNLAAGWNGELFF.

This clonotype was observed many times. The chain has TRBV10-3 and TRBJ2-3; D remains unclear. From germline, CDR1 is ENHRY and CDR2 SYGVKD. The CDR3 has 16 amino acids. V lost 3 bases, J lost 2 bases, and 15 bases lay in between. This CDR3 reads CAISDRTDTLTDTQYF. For the CDR3, the DNA is TGTGCCATCAGTGACCGAACCGACACGCTCACAGATACGCAGTATTTT.

For this clonotype: This could be a read error, since a much larger clone is one nucleotide away. This chain joins TRBV5-4 and TRBJ2-3, with D tentatively TRBD1 or TRBD2 (6 bases each). There are 15 residues in the CDR3. Between the trimmed V and J ends, which lost 3 bases and 6 bases, there was a span of 17 bases. The germline gives CDR1 SGHNT, CDR2 YYREEE (reference sequence). The CDR3 loop reads CASSYSGRGVDTQYF. The CDR3 DNA sequence: TGTGCCAGCAGCTATAGCGGAAGGGGGGTGGATACGCAGTATTTT.

V and J are TRBV5-1 and TRBJ2-1; TRBD2 agrees at 10 bases. The CDR3 is 15 amino acids. Germline trimming cut 4 bases from V and 5 bases from J; bases unmatched to any gene: 6. CDR1 and CDR2 (germline): SGHRS, YFSETQ. CDR3 sequence reads: CASSGAGGPDNEQFF. The CDR3 region has the DNA TGCGCCAGCAGCGGAGCGGGAGGGCCCGACAATGAGCAGTTCTTC.

This clonotype was seen a handful of times. The gene calls are TRBV18 and TRBJ2-2, with D unresolved. CDR1 and CDR2 from the germline V gene are KGHSH and LQKENI. The V end lost 6 bases, the J end lost 1 base, and 12 bases lay between the germline ends. This CDR3 contains 15 residues. In DNA form, the CDR3 reads TGTGCCAGCTCTGCAGGAGCTTTGAACACCGGGGAGCTGTTTTTT. As protein: CASSAGALNTGELFF.

The chain uses TRBV7-2 and TRBJ2-5; D possibly corresponds to TRBD2 (5 bases). The CDR3 spans 14 residues. The germline V gene encodes CDR1 SGHTA and CDR2 FQGNSA. The germline V and J ends were trimmed by 5 bases and 7 bases, with 17 bases remaining between them. In DNA, the CDR3 is TGTGCCAGCAGCCCCCGGGGAGCCGTGAGGACCCAGTACTTC. Protein sequence: CASSPRGAVRTQYF.

This chain links TRBV5-1 with TRBJ2-5; 8 bases match TRBD2. Unmatched junction bases numbered 9, after V lost 0 bases and J lost 5 bases. This CDR3 region has 16 residues. The germline V gene encodes CDR1 SGHRS and CDR2 YFSETQ. The CDR3 nucleotides are TGCGCCAGCAGCTTGGGGGATAGCGGGATTCACGAGACCCAGTACTTC. Translating gives CASSLGDSGIHETQYF.

The V call is TRBV6-2 or TRBV6-3, the J call TRBJ1-2; possible D gene TRBD1, 6 bases. Germline values: CDR1 MNHEY, CDR2 SVGEGT. Trimming shortened V by 6 bases and J by 5 bases, and 10 bases separated the two germline ends. The CDR3 length is 12 residues. For the CDR3, the DNA is TGTGCCAGCAGGCAGGGGTTTTATGGCTACACCTTC. Its translation is CASRQGFYGYTF.